This T cell receptor (beta chain) was sequenced in a study of T cell responses to AZD1222 COVID-19 vaccine. Study results and caveats: The study found Spike-specific TCR breadth and depth rose after two AZD1222 doses. With dominance at 160-218 and 743-854, vaccine-associated CD4 TCRs spanned spike. Clonal diversity may have been underestimated, and the donors were mostly white British, with more females than males. A reported finding is that nearly half of spike-specific TCRs target unmutated variant regions.

About this clone: The antigen is unknown.

The V end lost 1 base, the J end lost 0 bases, and 7 bases lay between the germline ends. Germline V lookup: CDR1 MNHEY, CDR2 SVGAGI. The CDR3 has 15 residues. Profiled with immunoSEQ multiplex PCR; TCRdb holds only in-frame clones, not every one. The sample includes 60,000 to 100,000 clones, about 91% of them seen just once. The sequenced sample was peripheral blood, obtained on day 0 of MenACWY control vaccination. V and J are TRBV6-5 and TRBJ2-1; either TRBD1 or TRBD2 may supply D (5 bases each). The clonotype originates from an adult in good health. The CDR3 DNA follows: TGTGCCAGCAGTTACTTGGGGGTCTCCTACAATGAGCAGTTCTTC. Amino acids: CASSYLGVSYNEQFF.